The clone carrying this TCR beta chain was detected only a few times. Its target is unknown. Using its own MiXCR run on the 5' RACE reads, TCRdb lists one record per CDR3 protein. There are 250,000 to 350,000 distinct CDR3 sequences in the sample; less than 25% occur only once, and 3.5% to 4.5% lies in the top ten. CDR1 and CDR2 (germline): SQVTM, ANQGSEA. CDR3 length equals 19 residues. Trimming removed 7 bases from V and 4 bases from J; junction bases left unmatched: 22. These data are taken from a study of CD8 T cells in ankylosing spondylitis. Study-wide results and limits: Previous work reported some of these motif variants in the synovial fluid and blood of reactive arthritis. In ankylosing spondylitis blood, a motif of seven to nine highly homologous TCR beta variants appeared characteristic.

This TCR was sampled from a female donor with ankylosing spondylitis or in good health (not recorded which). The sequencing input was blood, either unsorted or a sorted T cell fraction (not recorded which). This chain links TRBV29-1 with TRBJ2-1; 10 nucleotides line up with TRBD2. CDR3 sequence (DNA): TGCAGCGCTACCCCCGGTGCTAGCGGGAGCCCGAGACGGTACAATGAGCAGTTCTTC. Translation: CSATPGASGSPRRYNEQFF.